The text below deals with one T cell receptor (beta chain). This record comes from a study of blood T cell repertoires in COVID-19. The CDR3 is 16 amino acids. Losses at the gene ends were 3 bases for V and 2 bases for J; bases not matched to a gene: 8. Per the germline V gene, CDR1 is SGHDT and CDR2 is YYEEEE. Some clones are missing from TCRdb's copy, which holds only in-frame ones; the method was immunoSEQ multiplex PCR. Of 200,000 to 250,000 clones listed, roughly 82% are singletons. This receptor was obtained from a man in his fifties or sixties with active or convalescent COVID-19. The chain combines TRBV5-6 with TRBJ2-3; the match to TRBD1 covers 8 bases. The sample was peripheral blood. CDR3 residues: CASSWQQGVYTDTQYF. CDR3 DNA sequence: TGTGCCAGCAGCTGGCAACAGGGGGTGTACACAGATACGCAGTATTTT.